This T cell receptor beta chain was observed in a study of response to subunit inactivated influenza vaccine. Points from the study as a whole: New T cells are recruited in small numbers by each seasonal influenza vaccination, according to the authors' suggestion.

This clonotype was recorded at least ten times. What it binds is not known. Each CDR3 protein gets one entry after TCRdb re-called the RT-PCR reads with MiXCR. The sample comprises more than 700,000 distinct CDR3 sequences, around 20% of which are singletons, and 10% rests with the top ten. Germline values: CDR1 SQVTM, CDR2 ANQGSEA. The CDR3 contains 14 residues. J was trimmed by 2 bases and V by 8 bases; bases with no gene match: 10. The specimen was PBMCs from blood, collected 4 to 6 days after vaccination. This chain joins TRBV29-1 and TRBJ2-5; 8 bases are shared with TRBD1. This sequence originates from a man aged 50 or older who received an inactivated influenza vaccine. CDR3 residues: CSTRQGTIQETQYF. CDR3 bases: TGCAGCACCAGACAGGGGACAATACAAGAGACCCAGTACTTC.